This T cell receptor beta chain originates from a study of T cell changes during pregnancy in multiple sclerosis. This clone occurred once. The germline V and J ends were trimmed by 5 bases and 2 bases, with 10 bases remaining between them. The germline gives CDR1 SGHAT, CDR2 FQNNGV. CDR3 length: 14 residues. Profiling relied on immunoSEQ multiplex PCR, and the TCRdb table lists in-frame clones only, not all of them. The sample has 100,000 or so clones, 75% to 95% seen once; the top ten hold 2.5% to 4%. This clonotype originated in a female donor with multiple sclerosis, enrolled in a pregnancy study. This chain links TRBV11-2 with TRBJ1-5, with no clear D. Sample: peripheral blood, taken in the second trimester of pregnancy. In nucleotides, the CDR3 is TGTGCCAGCAGCCGCCAGAGGGGCAATCAGCCCCAGCATTTT. It translates to CASSRQRGNQPQHF.